Sequencing of this T cell receptor (beta chain) was carried out in a study of tumor-infiltrating lymphocytes in oesophageal squamous cell carcinoma. In germline, CDR1 is LNHDA, CDR2 SQIVND (reference sequence). V was cut by 3 bases and J by 2 bases, with 21 bases left in between. The CDR3 extends over 18 amino acids. This clonotype has at least ten counts. TCRdb used MiXCR to reprocess the PCR reads, holding one entry per CDR3 protein. The data contain 15,000 to 20,000 distinct CDR3 sequences, 47% of them singletons. The chain has TRBV19 and TRBJ2-3; D remains unclear. The sequence was obtained from a female donor with esophageal squamous cell carcinoma. Sequences were obtained from normal esophageal tissue next to the tumor. This CDR3 reads CASSMQVLRPTFTDTQYF. The CDR3 DNA reads TGTGCCAGTAGTATGCAGGTCTTGCGTCCAACTTTCACAGATACGCAGTATTTT.